A single sample is the source of the 29 T cell receptor beta chains below, sequenced in a study of CD8+ T cells in alopecia areata. This sample's treatment: oral pan-JAK inhibitor, 5-10 mg twice daily. Sequencing relied on a cDNA template that was reverse transcribed from extracted RNA. Sequenced by immunoSEQ multiplex PCR; TCRdb stores in-frame clones only, minus some. The sample holds over 85,000 clones, about 58% seen once. This specimen consisted of CD8+ T cells sorted from blood, obtained at week 4, from a patient treated with tofacitinib. The receptors were gathered from a human donor with alopecia areata.

The rearrangement uses TRBV5-6 and TRBJ2-1, with D perhaps TRBD2 (5 bases). This CDR3 region has 14 residues. The V end lost 6 bases, the J end lost 0 bases, and 10 bases lay between the germline ends. Germline CDR1 is SGHDT and CDR2 is YYEEEE. Here the CDR3 DNA reads TGTGCCAGCATGGCCGGGATCTCCTACAATGAGCAGTTCTTC. Translated, it gives CASMAGISYNEQFF. The variable domain in full, with the rest retrieved from reference TRBV5-6 and TRBJ2-1, is DAGVTQSPTHLIKTRGQQVTLRCSPKSGHDTVSWYQQALGQGPQFIFQYYEEEERQRGNFPDRFSGHQFPNYSSELNVNALLLGDSALYLCASMAGISYNEQFFGPGTRLTVL.

This clone was observed a handful of times. This chain joins TRBV9 and TRBJ2-3, with 7 bases that match TRBD2. J was trimmed by 4 bases and V by 0 bases; bases with no gene match: 5. This CDR3 comprises 15 residues. The germline gives CDR1 SGDLS, CDR2 YYNGEE. CDR3 residues: CASSVGGSLADTQYF. CDR3 in DNA: TGTGCCAGCAGCGTAGGCGGGAGTCTCGCAGATACGCAGTATTTT. Complete variable domain (other parts from reference TRBV9 and TRBJ2-3): DSGVTQTPKHLITATGQRVTLRCSPRSGDLSVYWYQQSLDQGLQFLIQYYNGEERAKGNILERFSAQQFPDLHSELNLSSLELGDSALYFCASSVGGSLADTQYFGPGTRLTVL.

The chain carries TRBV5-4 and TRBJ2-2; unclear D gene. Between the trimmed V and J ends, which lost 5 bases and 4 bases, there was a span of 6 bases. The CDR3 covers 12 residues. Germline values: CDR1 SGHNT, CDR2 YYREEE (reference sequence). The CDR3 protein is CASSYPTGELFF. The CDR3 bases are TGTGCCAGCAGTTACCCCACCGGGGAGCTGTTTTTT.

The rearrangement uses TRBV29-1 and TRBJ2-1, with TRBD1 as a possible D gene (6 bases). CDR3 size: 14 residues. Between the trimmed V and J ends, which lost 2 bases and 1 base, there was a span of 9 bases. Germline loops: CDR1 SQVTM, CDR2 ANQGSEA. The CDR3 loop is CSVESRGSYNEQFF. CDR3 nucleotide sequence: TGCAGCGTTGAAAGCAGGGGTTCCTACAATGAGCAGTTCTTC.

This clone showed up just a few times. The chain employs TRBV7-9 and TRBJ2-7; the match to TRBD2 covers 12 bases. Trimming at V came to 5 bases and at J to 4 bases, leaving 9 bases not matched to a gene. The V gene's germline CDR1 is SEHNR and CDR2 FQNEAQ (reference sequence). The CDR3 totals 16 residues. The CDR3 region is CASSRRLAGDHYEQYF. For the CDR3, the DNA is TGTGCCAGCAGCCGTCGACTAGCGGGAGATCATTACGAGCAGTACTTC.

J is TRBJ2-4 and V is TRBV5-4; 7 positions match TRBD2. V shed 6 bases and J 6 bases; nucleotides not matched to a gene: 9. CDR1 SGHNT and CDR2 YYREEE come from the germline V gene (reference sequence). The CDR3 consists of 14 residues. The CDR3 is CASTPDPGGNIQYF. Written as DNA, the CDR3 is TGTGCCAGCACCCCCGATCCGGGGGGAAACATTCAGTACTTC.

The V and J genes are TRBV5-1 and TRBJ2-3; 14 bases match TRBD2. The J segment lost 4 bases and the V segment lost 4 bases, leaving 8 bases of the junction unmatched. The CDR3 sequence is 17 residues long. Germline CDR1 is SGHRS and CDR2 is YFSETQ. The CDR3 spells CASSVGLAGVLADTQYF. In DNA form, the CDR3 reads TGCGCCAGCAGCGTGGGACTAGCGGGAGTGTTGGCAGATACGCAGTATTTT.

This clone was observed once. V and J are TRBV2 and TRBJ2-7; no reliable D call. Looked up from germline, CDR1 is SNHLY and CDR2 is FYNNEI. V was cut by 6 bases and J by 5 bases, with 14 bases left in between. The CDR3 extends over 13 amino acids. CDR3 loop: CASSLARTNEQYF. In nucleotides, the CDR3 is TGTGCCAGCAGCTTAGCCCGGACCAACGAGCAGTACTTC.

This chain joins TRBV30 and TRBJ1-5; D is unclear. The CDR3 has 13 residues. CDR1 GTSNPN and CDR2 SVGIG come from the germline V gene (reference sequence). With 5 bases removed from V and 2 bases from J, the gap between germline ends came to 10 bases. For the CDR3, the DNA is TGTGCCTGGGCTGAGTTGGGCAATCAGCCCCAGCATTTT. This sequence encodes CAWAELGNQPQHF.

This clone was counted a single time. The chain employs TRBV9 and TRBJ2-1; 10 bases align to TRBD2. Trimming cost V 6 bases and J 6 bases; bases outside gene matches: 6. The CDR3 is made up of 14 amino acids. In germline, CDR1 is SGDLS, CDR2 YYNGEE. CDR3 residues: CASNLAGVGNEQFF. CDR3 nucleotides: TGTGCCAGCAATCTAGCGGGAGTGGGCAATGAGCAGTTCTTC.

The genes are TRBV25-1 and TRBJ1-2, with a tentative D call TRBD1 (5 bases). The germline CDR1 and CDR2 sequences are MGHDK and SYGVNS. The CDR3 is 13 residues long. V was cut by 4 bases and J by 4 bases, with 10 bases left in between. CDR3 residues: CASSVGDTYGYTF. The DNA for the CDR3 is TGTGCCAGCAGTGTGGGGGATACCTATGGCTACACCTTC.

V and J are TRBV7-9 and TRBJ1-1; D unclear. The length of the CDR3 is 17 residues. Looked up from germline, CDR1 is SEHNR and CDR2 is FQNEAQ (reference sequence). Trimming took 0 bases from V and 0 from J, leaving 14 bases between them. The DNA of the CDR3 is TGTGCCAGCAGCTTAGCCCCATCTATGGACTTGAACACTGAAGCTTTCTTT. Protein product: CASSLAPSMDLNTEAFF.

In DNA form, the CDR3 reads TGTGCCAGCAGCCGGGACCTAGCAATGGGATCACCCCTCCACTTT. This translates into CASSRDLAMGSPLHF. This sequence joins TRBV11-2 and TRBJ1-6; D is perhaps TRBD1 (5 bases). V was clipped by 5 bases and J by 10 bases, with 18 bases between them. Germline CDR1 and CDR2: SGHAT and FQNNGV. This CDR3 has 15 amino acids.

This clone was observed a single time. Other nucleotide sequences in the sample specify the same CDR3. CDR3 sequence reads: CSVDDRRAEDTQYF. The DNA for the CDR3 is TGCAGCGTTGATGACAGACGGGCTGAAGATACGCAGTATTTT. The chain links TRBV29-1 to TRBJ2-3; possibly TRBD1 for D (5 bases). The germline gives CDR1 SQVTM, CDR2 ANQGSEA. The CDR3 is 14 residues long. V lost 3 bases and J 5 bases, leaving 15 bases between the germline ends.

J is TRBJ2-3 and V is TRBV15, with a weak D call TRBD2 (6 bases). Looked up from germline, CDR1 is LNHNV and CDR2 is YYDKDF (reference sequence). V shed 10 bases and J shed 1 base, with 15 bases lying between them. The CDR3 contains 14 residues. The CDR3 DNA sequence: TGTGCCATACACACCTGGGGGGGCACAGATACGCAGTATTTT. As protein: CAIHTWGGTDTQYF.

In nucleotides, the CDR3 is TGCGCCAGCAGCCAAGGTTCGGGGAACTCCTACGAGCAGTACTTC. As protein: CASSQGSGNSYEQYF. This chain uses TRBV4-3 with TRBJ2-7; tentative D call: TRBD2 (5 bases). V was clipped by 1 base and J by 0 bases, with 10 bases between them. There are 15 residues in the CDR3. Germline CDR1 reads LGHNA; CDR2 reads YSLEER.

The chain links TRBV4-1 to TRBJ2-1; D ambiguous. CDR3 length: 12 amino acids. Germline V gives CDR1 MGHRA, CDR2 YSYEKL. Between the trimmed V and J ends, which lost 5 bases and 4 bases, there was a span of 6 bases. In nucleotides, the CDR3 is TGCGCCAGCAGCATGCCTTACAATGAGCAGTTCTTC. Its protein product is CASSMPYNEQFF.

This clone has more than one count but fewer than ten. This sequence joins TRBV29-1 and TRBJ2-3, with 7 bases lining up with TRBD1. The J segment lost 2 bases and the V segment lost 2 bases, leaving 7 bases of the junction unmatched. The V gene's germline CDR1 is SQVTM and CDR2 ANQGSEA. This CDR3 region has 15 residues. The CDR3 here is CSVELLDRITDTQYF. The CDR3 DNA is TGCAGCGTTGAACTCTTGGACAGGATCACAGATACGCAGTATTTT.

The J gene is TRBJ1-1, the V gene TRBV19; a weak D match, TRBD1 (5 bases). Trimming shortened V by 6 bases and J by 3 bases, and 11 bases separated the two germline ends. CDR1 LNHDA and CDR2 SQIVND come from the germline V gene (reference sequence). This CDR3 spans 13 amino acids. In nucleotides, the CDR3 is TGTGCCAGTAGGAAGGGAGGGGACACTGAAGCTTTCTTT. It encodes CASRKGGDTEAFF. The full variable domain, in which reference TRBV19 and TRBJ1-1 provide the parts outside the CDR3, is DGGITQSPKYLFRKEGQNVTLSCEQNLNHDAMYWYRQDPGQGLRLIYYSQIVNDFQKGDIAEGYSVSREKKESFPLTVTSAQKNPTAFYLCASRKGGDTEAFFGQGTRLTVV.

This sequence joins TRBV5-6 and TRBJ2-1, with 10 bases fitting TRBD1. Germline values: CDR1 SGHDT, CDR2 YYEEEE. The CDR3 covers 17 residues. The V and J ends lost 4 bases and 7 bases, in that order; junction bases with no gene match: 14. Written as DNA, the CDR3 is TGTGCCAGCAGCGTGGGGGACAGGGGAAGGCAGAGGAATGAGCAGTTCTTC. Its translation: CASSVGDRGRQRNEQFF.

A single count supports this clone. This chain joins TRBV9 and TRBJ1-2; 10 bases are a match to TRBD1. CDR3 length: 15 amino acids. Germline V gives CDR1 SGDLS, CDR2 YYNGEE. The V and J ends lost 0 bases and 8 bases, in that order; junction bases with no gene match: 7. CDR3 loop: CASSVEEGQGKGYTF. The CDR3 region has the DNA TGTGCCAGCAGCGTAGAAGAGGGACAGGGGAAGGGCTACACCTTC.

The chain is built from TRBV9 and TRBJ2-3; 14 bases align to TRBD2. The trim removed 2 bases at V and 0 bases at J, leaving 2 bases unmatched. The length of the CDR3 is 17 residues. The germline CDR1 and CDR2 sequences are SGDLS and YYNGEE. Here the CDR3 reads CASSVWTSGGSTDTQYF. CDR3 DNA sequence: TGTGCCAGCAGCGTCTGGACTAGCGGGGGGAGCACAGATACGCAGTATTTT.

The chain employs TRBV4-3 and TRBJ2-3; 10 nucleotides match TRBD2. The ends lost 5 bases at V and 2 bases at J; junction bases unmatched: 7. Germline CDR1 LGHNA, CDR2 YSLEER. There are 16 residues in the CDR3. The CDR3 coding sequence is TGCGCCAGCAGCGCAGGTCTAGCGGGGGTCACAGATACGCAGTATTTT. This codes for CASSAGLAGVTDTQYF.

V is TRBV27 and J is TRBJ2-1; 8 nucleotides line up with TRBD2. The V gene's germline CDR1 is MNHEY and CDR2 SMNVEV (reference sequence). Trimming cost V 8 bases and J 9 bases; bases outside gene matches: 12. This CDR3 has 14 amino acids. Here the CDR3 DNA reads TGTGCCAGCGGGGTGGCGGGGGGCAGTGGTGAGCAGTTCTTC. Its protein is CASGVAGGSGEQFF.

The sample holds a few counts of this clone. The chain links TRBV4-3 to TRBJ2-7, with 9 bases fitting TRBD1. After removal of 0 bases from V and 1 base from J, the junction contained 4 bases not matched to a gene. The CDR3 has 16 amino acids. Germline V lookup: CDR1 LGHNA, CDR2 YSLEER. CDR3 sequence reads: CASSQDDRGYSYEQYF. In DNA, the CDR3 is TGCGCCAGCAGCCAAGATGACAGGGGGTATTCCTACGAGCAGTACTTC.

V gene TRBV29-1 combines with J gene TRBJ1-2; 7 nucleotides match TRBD1. The CDR3 is made up of 13 amino acids. J was trimmed by 8 bases and V by 6 bases; bases with no gene match: 12. Germline V gene lookup returns CDR1 SQVTM and CDR2 ANQGSEA. CDR3 nucleotides: TGCAGCGTCAAGACAGGGCCGAGCGCGGGCTACACCTTC. Translation: CSVKTGPSAGYTF. Filled out from reference TRBV29-1 and TRBJ1-2, the complete variable domain reads SAVISQKPSRDICQRGTSLTIQCQVDSQVTMMFWYRQQPGQSLTLIATANQGSEATYESGFVIDKFPISRPNLTFSTLTVSNMSPEDSSIYLCSVKTGPSAGYTFGSGTRLTVV.

This clone came up a few times. V gene TRBV7-9 combines with J gene TRBJ1-2; 7 bases are shared with TRBD1. The CDR3 consists of 18 residues. Trimming took 2 bases from V and 1 from J; bases not matched to a gene: 13. CDR1 is SEHNR and CDR2 is FQNEAQ in the germline V gene (reference sequence). CDR3 sequence (DNA): TGTGCCAGCAGCTTATTCCCCGGACAGGCCCCATATAACTATGGCTACACCTTC. It encodes CASSLFPGQAPYNYGYTF.

Details on this clone: The sample has other DNA sequences that encode this CDR3 too. This chain joins TRBV6-5 and TRBJ1-2; D is possibly TRBD1 (5 bases). This CDR3 has 14 amino acids. In germline, CDR1 is MNHEY, CDR2 SVGAGI. Deletions cut 0 bases from V and 2 bases from J, with 7 bases between. CDR3 amino acids: CASSYSGTNYGYTF. CDR3 bases: TGTGCCAGCAGTTACTCGGGGACGAACTATGGCTACACCTTC.

The chain couples TRBV29-1 to TRBJ1-4; D gene uncertain. Per germline, CDR1 SQVTM and CDR2 ANQGSEA. Trimming removed 4 bases at V and 5 bases at J, with 11 bases between. This CDR3 has 13 residues. In nucleotides, the CDR3 is TGCAGCGTTGTAGCCAGCGAGAATGAAAAACTGTTTTTT. Translating it yields CSVVASENEKLFF.